The sample holds many counts of the clone carrying this T cell receptor (beta chain). Its antigen is still unknown. This sample is part of a study of T cells in Graves' hyperthyroidism and ophthalmopathy. Overall study: Staff took peripheral blood when the initial diagnosis was made, before any treatment began.

RNA transcripts gave rise to amplified TCR beta CDR3 regions. When the TCR CDR3 underwent first-round RT-PCR, the HTBI primer set was used. TCRdb re-called the multiplex PCR reads with MiXCR, one entry per CDR3 protein. The sample shows 200,000 to 300,000 distinct CDR3 sequences, about 25% of them seen only once. Study-level results: The blood repertoire included most of the expanded thyroid clonotypes above 0.001. Stable hyperthyroidism was separated from ophthalmopathy by a model based on 13 V-J features.

This TCR derives from a woman between 40 and 50 years old with Graves' ophthalmopathy. The sequenced material came from blood.

This CDR3 is CASSYPGGGQPQHF. For the CDR3, the DNA is TGTGCCAGCAGTTACCCGGGGGGCGGACAGCCCCAGCATTTT. The chain has TRBV6-2 or TRBV6-3 and TRBJ1-5; D possibly corresponds to TRBD1 (6 bases). CDR1 and CDR2 (germline): MNHEY, SVGEGT. The CDR3 length is 14 residues. V was shortened by 2 bases and J by 7 bases, with 12 bases between the two germline ends.